The 17 T cell receptor beta chains in this list originate from one sample, sequenced in a study of early T cells in non-severe SARS-CoV-2 infection. One entry per CDR3 protein results from TCRdb running MiXCR on the 5' RACE reads. The sample has around 71,000 distinct CDR3 sequences, roughly 10% seen once; the top ten hold around 16%. The source was whole blood, collected at baseline. Every receptor here comes from an adult who was a healthcare worker with PCR-confirmed SARS-CoV-2 infection or an uninfected control (not recorded which).

This clonotype was seen at least ten times. The gene calls are TRBV7-8 and TRBJ2-3; D unclear. This CDR3 contains 13 residues. Per germline, CDR1 SGHVS and CDR2 FQNEAQ. V was shortened by 5 bases and J by 2 bases, with 8 bases between the two germline ends. CDR3: CASSLYTTDTQYF. Here the CDR3 DNA reads TGTGCCAGCAGCCTCTATACCACAGATACGCAGTATTTT.

This clonotype was picked up a small number of times. The J gene is TRBJ2-7, the V gene TRBV5-6; 11 bases match TRBD1. The V gene end was trimmed by 1 base and the J gene end by 3 bases; junction bases not matched to a gene: 24. CDR3 length: 22 amino acids. Germline lookup yields CDR1 SGHDT and CDR2 YYEEEE. The CDR3 DNA reads TGTGCCAGCAGCTTGTTGTCCGTACAGCCGGGACAGGGGGACTCCTCCTACTACGAGCAGTACTTC. Its protein product is CASSLLSVQPGQGDSSYYEQYF.

This clonotype was observed many times. The rearrangement links TRBV6-1 to TRBJ1-2; D unclear. The CDR3 extends over 12 amino acids. Trimming stripped 2 bases from V and 10 bases from J, with 11 bases between. Germline lookup yields CDR1 MNHNS and CDR2 SASEGT. In nucleotides, the CDR3 is TGTGCCAGCAGTGAATACGGCAGCGTCTACACCTTC. It specifies CASSEYGSVYTF.

The chain combines TRBV7-2 with TRBJ1-1; D gene uncertain. Germline CDR1 and CDR2: SGHTA and FQGNSA. The CDR3 loop spans 14 amino acids. The ends were cut back, 5 bases at V and 1 base at J, with 11 bases in the middle. CDR3 amino acids: CASSPGRRNTEAFF. CDR3 bases: TGTGCCAGCAGCCCGGGAAGGCGGAACACTGAAGCTTTCTTT.

This clonotype came up a few times. The V and J genes are TRBV6-5 and TRBJ2-1; D not certain. V was trimmed by 6 bases and J by 6 bases, leaving 15 bases between them. Germline CDR1 is MNHEY and CDR2 is SVGAGI. This CDR3 region has 14 residues. CDR3 nucleotide sequence: TGTGCCAGCAGCCCCCGGGTCCACTTCAATGAGCAGTTCTTC. Translated, it gives CASSPRVHFNEQFF.

The chain combines TRBV12-3 or TRBV12-4 with TRBJ1-2, with a weak D call TRBD1 (5 bases). This CDR3 comprises 15 residues. Deletions cut 7 bases from V and 3 bases from J, with 18 bases between. The CDR3 here is CASTQVPGKHYGYTF. The CDR3 nucleotides are TGTGCCAGCACCCAAGTCCCAGGGAAACACTATGGCTACACCTTC.

This clonotype was counted many times. This rearrangement joins TRBV28 to TRBJ2-7; D uncertain. The V gene's germline CDR1 is MDHEN and CDR2 SYDVKM. This CDR3 region has 16 residues. Between the trimmed V and J ends, which lost 2 bases and 0 bases, there was a span of 14 bases. The CDR3 reads CASSLVPLNNSYEQYF. In nucleotides, the CDR3 is TGTGCCAGCAGTTTAGTTCCTCTCAACAACTCCTACGAGCAGTACTTC.

This clonotype was seen repeatedly, ten times or more. V is TRBV12-3 or TRBV12-4 and J is TRBJ1-1; possibly TRBD1 for D (5 bases). Trimming took off 4 bases at V and 7 bases at J, with 7 bases between the two ends. The CDR3 spans 11 residues. CDR3 nucleotides: TGTGCCAGCAGTTCAAGGGGTGAAGCTTTCTTT. As protein: CASSSRGEAFF.

This clonotype was counted many times. This chain uses TRBV29-1 with TRBJ2-7; tentative D call: TRBD1 (5 bases). Per the germline V gene, CDR1 is SQVTM and CDR2 is ANQGSEA. V lost 2 bases to trimming and J lost 2 bases, with 13 bases between them. This CDR3 has 14 amino acids. The CDR3 spells CSVELLDSTYEQYF. CDR3 nucleotides: TGCAGCGTTGAATTGCTCGACAGCACCTACGAGCAGTACTTC.

The rearrangement uses TRBV2 and TRBJ2-1; D is perhaps TRBD1 or TRBD2 (5 bases each). The V gene lost 6 bases and the J gene lost 0 bases, with 12 bases spanning the gap. The CDR3 has 15 amino acids. The germline CDR1 and CDR2 sequences are SNHLY and FYNNEI. CDR3 nucleotide sequence: TGTGCCAGCAGCGACGGGGCAAGCTCCTACAATGAGCAGTTCTTC. Residues: CASSDGASSYNEQFF.

V gene TRBV5-1 combines with J gene TRBJ1-2, with a tentative D call TRBD1 (5 bases). The CDR3 length is 16 residues. Trimming removed 0 bases at V and 0 bases at J, with 12 bases between. Germline V CDR1 and CDR2: SGHRS, YFSETQ. CDR3 DNA sequence: TGCGCCAGCAGCTTGGTTTCCCGACAGACTAACTATGGCTACACCTTC. Its protein is CASSLVSRQTNYGYTF.

This chain links TRBV12-3 or TRBV12-4 with TRBJ1-2; 10 bases are shared with TRBD1. This CDR3 spans 16 amino acids. Trimming at V came to 4 bases and at J to 4 bases, leaving 9 bases not matched to a gene. CDR3 region: CASSSFDRDRGYGYTF. In DNA, the CDR3 is TGTGCCAGCAGTTCTTTTGACCGGGACAGGGGCTATGGCTACACCTTC.

The chain combines TRBV9 with TRBJ2-1; D is undetermined. The length of the CDR3 is 15 residues. V was shortened by 4 bases and J by 2 bases, with 13 bases between the two germline ends. The germline gives CDR1 SGDLS, CDR2 YYNGEE. The CDR3 sequence: CASSPRDDAYNEQFF. The CDR3 DNA reads as TGTGCCAGCAGCCCCCGAGATGACGCCTACAATGAGCAGTTCTTC.

This clonotype was found many times. The chain is built from TRBV6-5 and TRBJ2-3, with TRBD2 as a possible D gene (5 bases). This CDR3 contains 12 residues. Trimming stripped 7 bases from V and 2 bases from J, with 7 bases between. From germline, CDR1 is MNHEY and CDR2 SVGAGI. The CDR3 sequence is CASTADTDTQYF. The CDR3 nucleotides are TGTGCCAGCACAGCGGACACAGATACGCAGTATTTT.

As concerns this clonotype: This may be a read error, as it is one base from a much larger clone. V usage is TRBV7-9 and J usage is TRBJ1-1; D call uncertain. The CDR3 length is 15 residues. Germline values: CDR1 SEHNR, CDR2 FQNEAQ (reference sequence). Trimming pared 2 bases from V and 2 bases from J, leaving 12 bases between. The CDR3 region is CASSLSGNRNTEAFF. The CDR3 coding sequence is TGTGCCAGCAGCTTAAGCGGGAATAGAAACACTGAAGCTTTCTTT.

The table lists this clonotype with many counts. V is TRBV6-1 and J is TRBJ2-5; 10 nucleotides match TRBD2. V gave up 4 bases and J gave up 2 bases; unmatched junction bases: 16. Per the germline V gene, CDR1 is MNHNS and CDR2 is SASEGT. The length of the CDR3 is 19 residues. The CDR3 DNA is TGTGCCAGCAGTGCCTATGAGGCTAGCGGGAGTGAATATCAAGAGACCCAGTACTTC. It specifies CASSAYEASGSEYQETQYF.

This clonotype appeared many times. The V gene is TRBV30, the J gene TRBJ1-5; tentatively, D is TRBD1 (5 bases). Germline V gene lookup returns CDR1 GTSNPN and CDR2 SVGIG (reference sequence). This CDR3 is 15 amino acids long. V was trimmed by 1 base and J by 3 bases, leaving 13 bases between them. The CDR3 loop is CAWSGQSGVNQPQHF. In nucleotides, the CDR3 is TGTGCCTGGAGTGGACAGAGTGGAGTCAATCAGCCCCAGCATTTT.